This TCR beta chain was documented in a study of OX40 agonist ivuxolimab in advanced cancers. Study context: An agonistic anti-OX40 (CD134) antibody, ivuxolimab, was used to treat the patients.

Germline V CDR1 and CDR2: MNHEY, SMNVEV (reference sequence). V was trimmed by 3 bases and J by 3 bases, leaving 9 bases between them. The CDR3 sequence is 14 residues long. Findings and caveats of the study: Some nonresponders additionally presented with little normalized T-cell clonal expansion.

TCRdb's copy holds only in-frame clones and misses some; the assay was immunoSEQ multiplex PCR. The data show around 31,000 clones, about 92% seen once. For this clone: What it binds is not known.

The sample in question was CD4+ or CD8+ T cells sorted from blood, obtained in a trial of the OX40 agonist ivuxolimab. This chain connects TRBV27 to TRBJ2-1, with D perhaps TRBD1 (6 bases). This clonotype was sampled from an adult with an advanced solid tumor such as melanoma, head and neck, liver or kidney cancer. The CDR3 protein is CASSLGASYNEQFF. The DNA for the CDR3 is TGTGCCAGCAGTTTGGGGGCTAGCTACAATGAGCAGTTCTTC.